One T cell receptor (beta chain) is described in this entry. This may stem from a read error, because a much larger clone lies one nucleotide away. Exclusions: uncontrolled infection, other autoimmune disease, pregnancy, lactation. Diagnosing involved the use of clinical symptoms, serum thyroxine and TRAb, thyroid ultrasound and orbital computed tomography. The TCR beta CDR3 regions underwent amplification using RNA transcripts as the source. When the TCR CDR3 underwent first-round RT-PCR, the HTBI primer set was used. TCRdb redid the calling of the multiplex PCR reads with MiXCR, one entry per CDR3 protein. The repertoire holds about 640,000 distinct CDR3 sequences, with approximately 15% as singletons. This entry comes from a study of T cells in Graves' hyperthyroidism and ophthalmopathy. CDR1 and CDR2 (germline): SGHTA, FQGNSA. V shed 1 base, J shed 5 bases, and the junction held 7 bases outside the gene matches. The CDR3 is made up of 17 amino acids.

V and J are TRBV7-2 and TRBJ2-2; 10 nucleotides line up with TRBD2. Sequencing was done on a sample of blood. The TCR was taken from a woman aged 45-65 years with Graves' ophthalmopathy. The CDR3 sequence is CASSLGPSGRGTGELFF. Written as DNA, the CDR3 is TGTGCCAGCAGCTTAGGTCCTAGCGGGAGAGGGACCGGGGAGCTGTTTTTT. The full variable domain, its missing parts supplied by reference TRBV7-2 and TRBJ2-2, is GAGVSQSPSNKVTEKGKDVELRCDPISGHTALYWYRQSLGQGLEFLIYFQGNSAPDKSGLPSDRFSAERTGGSVSTLTIQRTQQEDSAVYLCASSLGPSGRGTGELFFGEGSRLTVL.